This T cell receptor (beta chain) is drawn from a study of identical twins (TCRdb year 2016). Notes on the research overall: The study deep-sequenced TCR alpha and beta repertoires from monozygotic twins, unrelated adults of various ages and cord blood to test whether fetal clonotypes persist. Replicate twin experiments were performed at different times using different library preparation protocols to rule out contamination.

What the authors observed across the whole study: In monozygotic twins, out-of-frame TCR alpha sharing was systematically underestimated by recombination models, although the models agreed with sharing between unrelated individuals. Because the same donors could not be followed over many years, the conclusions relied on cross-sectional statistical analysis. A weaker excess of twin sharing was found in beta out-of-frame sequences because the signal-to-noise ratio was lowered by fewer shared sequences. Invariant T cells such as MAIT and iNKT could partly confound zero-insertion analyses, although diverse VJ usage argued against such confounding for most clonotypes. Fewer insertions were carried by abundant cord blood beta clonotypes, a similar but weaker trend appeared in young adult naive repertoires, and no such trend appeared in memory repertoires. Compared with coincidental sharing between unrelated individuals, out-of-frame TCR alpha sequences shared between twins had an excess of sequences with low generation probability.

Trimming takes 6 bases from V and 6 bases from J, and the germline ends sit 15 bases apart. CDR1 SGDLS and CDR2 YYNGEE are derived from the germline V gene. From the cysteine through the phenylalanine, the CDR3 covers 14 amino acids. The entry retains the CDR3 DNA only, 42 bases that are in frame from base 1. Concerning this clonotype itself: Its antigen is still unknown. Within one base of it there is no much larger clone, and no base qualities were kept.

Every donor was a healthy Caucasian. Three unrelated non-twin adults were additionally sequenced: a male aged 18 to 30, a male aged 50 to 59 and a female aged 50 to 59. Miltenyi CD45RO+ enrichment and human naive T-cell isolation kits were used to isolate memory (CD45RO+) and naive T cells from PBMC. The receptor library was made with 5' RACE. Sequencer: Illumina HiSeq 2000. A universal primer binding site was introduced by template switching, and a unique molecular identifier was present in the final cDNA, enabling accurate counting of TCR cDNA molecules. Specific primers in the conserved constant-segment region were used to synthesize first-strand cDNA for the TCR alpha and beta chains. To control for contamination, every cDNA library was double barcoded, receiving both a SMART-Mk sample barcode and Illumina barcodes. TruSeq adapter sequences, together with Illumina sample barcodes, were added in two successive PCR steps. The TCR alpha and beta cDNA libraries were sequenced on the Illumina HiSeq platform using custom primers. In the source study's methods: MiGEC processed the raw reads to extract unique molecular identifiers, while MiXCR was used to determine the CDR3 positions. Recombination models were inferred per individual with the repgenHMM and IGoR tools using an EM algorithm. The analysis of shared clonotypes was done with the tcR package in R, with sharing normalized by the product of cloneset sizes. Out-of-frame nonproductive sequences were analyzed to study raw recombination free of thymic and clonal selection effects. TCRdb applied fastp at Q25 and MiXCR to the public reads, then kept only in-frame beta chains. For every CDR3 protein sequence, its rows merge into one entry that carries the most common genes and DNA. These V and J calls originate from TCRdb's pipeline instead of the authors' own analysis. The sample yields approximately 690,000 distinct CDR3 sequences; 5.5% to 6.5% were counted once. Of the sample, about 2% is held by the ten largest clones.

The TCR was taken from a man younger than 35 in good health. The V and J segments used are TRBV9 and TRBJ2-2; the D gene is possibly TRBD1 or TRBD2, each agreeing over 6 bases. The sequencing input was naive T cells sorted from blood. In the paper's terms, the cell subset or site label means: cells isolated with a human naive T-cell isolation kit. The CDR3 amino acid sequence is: CASTPGGLPGELFF. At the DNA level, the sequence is TGTGCCAGCACTCCTGGGGGGCTGCCCGGGGAGCTGTTTTTT.